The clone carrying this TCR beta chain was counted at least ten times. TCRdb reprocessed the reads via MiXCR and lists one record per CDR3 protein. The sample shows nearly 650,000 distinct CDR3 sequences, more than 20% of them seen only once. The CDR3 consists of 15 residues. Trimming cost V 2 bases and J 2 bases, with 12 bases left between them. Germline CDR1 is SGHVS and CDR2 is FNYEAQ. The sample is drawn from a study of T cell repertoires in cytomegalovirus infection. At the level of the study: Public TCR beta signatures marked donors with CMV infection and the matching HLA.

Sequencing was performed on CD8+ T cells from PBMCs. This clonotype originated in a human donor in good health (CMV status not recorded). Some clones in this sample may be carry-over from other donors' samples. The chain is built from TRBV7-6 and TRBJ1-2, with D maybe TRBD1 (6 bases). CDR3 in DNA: TGTGCCAGCAGCTTATCGGTCACAGGGAACTATGGCTACACCTTC. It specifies CASSLSVTGNYGYTF. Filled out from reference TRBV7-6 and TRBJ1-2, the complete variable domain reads GAGVSQSPRYKVTKRGQDVALRCDPISGHVSLYWYRQALGQGPEFLTYFNYEAQQDKSGLPNDRFSAERPEGSISTLTIQRTEQRDSAMYRCASSLSVTGNYGYTFGSGTRLTVV.